Below, 26 T cell receptor beta chains from the same sample are listed, as sequenced in a study of cytomegalovirus exposure and HLA in healthy donors. The PCR used 60 Vbeta and 13 Jbeta primers. Generated by immunoSEQ multiplex PCR, the TCRdb table keeps only in-frame clones and is missing some. The sample includes 150,000 or so clones, under 85% of them seen just once. Source material: PBMCs. Receptors were obtained from a male donor in good health and CMV-seropositive.

The chain combines TRBV6-1 with TRBJ1-2; TRBD1 is a possible D gene (5 bases). The CDR3 consists of 13 residues. The V and J ends lost 1 base and 6 bases respectively, with 9 bases between them. From germline, CDR1 is MNHNS and CDR2 SASEGT. The CDR3 DNA follows: TGTGCCAGCAGTGAAGGGAGGGGCCATGGCTACACCTTC. Translation: CASSEGRGHGYTF.

The chain joins TRBV4-2 to TRBJ2-2; 9 bases agree with TRBD1. CDR3 length equals 16 residues. Germline V gene sequence: CDR1 LGHNA, CDR2 YNFKEQ. V lost 5 bases to trimming and J lost 3 bases; unmatched junction nucleotides: 7. CDR3 loop: CASSAPDRGYTGELFF. The CDR3 DNA follows: TGTGCCAGCAGCGCTCCCGACAGGGGGTACACCGGGGAGCTGTTTTTT.

A single count supports this clone. This chain connects TRBV18 to TRBJ1-3; 10 nucleotides match TRBD1. V shed 4 bases and J 0 bases; nucleotides not matched to a gene: 3. The germline CDR1 and CDR2 sequences are KGHSH and LQKENI. This CDR3 has 16 residues. CDR3 bases: TGTGCCAGCTCACGAGGGACAGGGGCCTCTGGAAACACCATATATTTT. Its translation is CASSRGTGASGNTIYF.

The genes are TRBV6-6 and TRBJ2-3, with a weak D call TRBD2 (5 bases). The CDR3 has 11 residues. The V gene's germline CDR1 is MNHNY and CDR2 SVGAGI (reference sequence). The V end lost 5 bases, the J end lost 5 bases, and 5 bases lay between the germline ends. CDR3 nucleotides: TGTGCCAGCAGTCGGGGAGATACGCAGTATTTT. Its protein is CASSRGDTQYF.

With respect to this clone: Other DNA sequences in this specimen translate into the identical CDR3. CDR3 in amino acids: CASSLGIDRGGNTIYF. The CDR3 DNA reads TGCGCCAGTAGCCTTGGAATCGACAGGGGTGGAAACACCATATATTTT. The J gene is TRBJ1-3, the V gene TRBV5-1, with 8 bases aligning to TRBD1. The CDR3 covers 16 residues. Trimming cost V 8 bases and J 3 bases; bases outside gene matches: 13. Germline lookup yields CDR1 SGHRS and CDR2 YFSETQ. The full variable domain, rest sourced from reference TRBV5-1 and TRBJ1-3, is KAGVTQTPRYLIKTRGQQVTLSCSPISGHRSVSWYQQTPGQGLQFLFEYFSETQRNKGNFPGRFSGRQFSNSRSEMNVSTLELGDSALYLCASSLGIDRGGNTIYFGEGSWLTVV.

V is TRBV2 and J is TRBJ1-2; D is unclear. V lost 8 bases, J lost 5 bases, and 15 bases lay in between. The CDR3 has 13 residues. Germline-derived CDR1 and CDR2 are SNHLY and FYNNEI. The CDR3 coding sequence is TGTGCCAGCGCCTCCCTGGCCGGGTATGGCTACACCTTC. Protein sequence: CASASLAGYGYTF.

The chain is built from TRBV19 and TRBJ1-5, with D uncertain. Deletions cut 3 bases from V and 1 base from J, with 7 bases between. Germline CDR1 is LNHDA and CDR2 is SQIVND (reference sequence). This CDR3 spans 14 amino acids. The CDR3 DNA reads as TGTGCCAGTAGTATCGGCAGGAGCAATCAGCCCCAGCATTTT. This encodes CASSIGRSNQPQHF.

The chain recombines TRBV19 with TRBJ2-6; 7 bases line up with TRBD1. Germline trimming cut 5 bases from V and 0 bases from J; bases unmatched to any gene: 7. Germline CDR1 is LNHDA and CDR2 is SQIVND (reference sequence). The CDR3 is 17 residues long. CDR3 DNA: TGTGCCAGTAGTCACAGGGGCGCGGGCTCTGGGGCCAACGTCCTGACTTTC. Its translation is CASSHRGAGSGANVLTF.

This chain connects TRBV6-1 to TRBJ1-6; tentatively, D is TRBD1 (5 bases). V shed 6 bases and J shed 7 bases, with 13 bases lying between them. The CDR3 is 14 residues long. Germline CDR1 is MNHNS and CDR2 is SASEGT. For the CDR3, the DNA is TGTGCCAGCAGCCGTGGGGGGGGGAATTCACCCCTCCACTTT. Its translation: CASSRGGGNSPLHF.

The J gene is TRBJ1-1, the V gene TRBV6-1; 10 bases agree with TRBD1. Germline-derived CDR1 and CDR2 are MNHNS and SASEGT. The trim removed 4 bases at V and 5 bases at J, leaving 10 bases unmatched. The CDR3 covers 16 residues. CDR3: CASSVAGTGVETEAFF. The CDR3 DNA reads as TGTGCCAGCAGTGTAGCCGGGACAGGGGTGGAGACTGAAGCTTTCTTT.

The J gene is TRBJ1-2, the V gene TRBV11-3; 8 bases match TRBD1. The CDR3 is made up of 15 amino acids. V shed 0 bases and J 7 bases; nucleotides not matched to a gene: 7. Per the germline V gene, CDR1 is SGHNT and CDR2 is YENEEA. The CDR3, as DNA: TGTGCCAGCAGCTTAGACCCCGGGACAGGACCTGGCTACACCTTC. Its translation is CASSLDPGTGPGYTF.

The chain uses TRBV28 and TRBJ2-5; TRBD2 matches 7 bases. TRBJ2-7 matches the DNA end more closely, so the J call is doubtful. CDR1 is MDHEN and CDR2 is SYDVKM in the germline V gene. The CDR3 has 13 residues. The CDR3 DNA sequence: TGTGCCAGCAGTCTCGGGAGGATGAACGAGCAGTACTTC. This gives the protein CASSLGRMNEQYF.

This sequence joins TRBV28 and TRBJ2-5; possible D gene TRBD1, 6 bases. Looked up from germline, CDR1 is MDHEN and CDR2 is SYDVKM. The V end lost 6 bases, the J end lost 5 bases, and 13 bases lay between the germline ends. CDR3 length: 13 amino acids. DNA for the CDR3: TGTGCCAGCAGCCCAGGGGATCAGGAGACCCAGTACTTC. It yields the protein CASSPGDQETQYF. Together with reference TRBV28 and TRBJ2-5, the CDR3 gives the full variable domain: DVKVTQSSRYLVKRTGEKVFLECVQDMDHENMFWYRQDPGLGLRLIYFSYDVKMKEKGDIPEGYSVSREKKERFSLILESASTNQTSMYLCASSPGDQETQYFGPGTRLLVL.

The rearrangement uses TRBV5-1 and TRBJ2-1; 13 bases agree with TRBD2. Germline lookup yields CDR1 SGHRS and CDR2 YFSETQ. The junction had 15 bases not matched to a gene; V was cut back by 5 bases and J by 4 bases. The CDR3 spans 19 residues. DNA for the CDR3: TGCGCCAGCAGGTCTTCGTGGACTAGCGGGGGCCCTACTTACAATGAGCAGTTCTTC. Translated: CASRSSWTSGGPTYNEQFF.

The chain combines TRBV7-9 with TRBJ2-3, with D unclear. CDR1 and CDR2 (germline): SEHNR, FQNEAQ (reference sequence). This CDR3 contains 15 residues. With 0 bases removed from V and 0 bases from J, the gap between germline ends came to 7 bases. CDR3 region: CASSLAHGSTDTQYF. The CDR3 DNA reads TGTGCCAGCAGCTTAGCGCACGGTAGCACAGATACGCAGTATTTT.

In this sample, this clone turned up a few times. J is TRBJ1-2 and V is TRBV5-4; 9 nucleotides align to TRBD1. The junction had 10 bases not matched to a gene; V was cut back by 0 bases and J by 7 bases. This CDR3 has 16 residues. Germline CDR1 reads SGHNT; CDR2 reads YYREEE (reference sequence). The CDR3 loop reads CASSLGPPGQGFGYTF. For the CDR3, the DNA is TGTGCCAGCAGCTTGGGCCCGCCGGGACAGGGATTTGGCTACACCTTC.

The gene calls are TRBV7-2 and TRBJ2-1; 10 bases agree with TRBD2. The V segment lost 2 bases and the J segment 11 bases; nucleotides outside the gene matches: 9. In germline, CDR1 is SGHTA, CDR2 FQGNSA. This CDR3 is built from 15 residues. Here the CDR3 reads CASSLNGLAGGKQFF. CDR3 DNA: TGTGCCAGCAGCTTAAATGGCTTAGCGGGGGGAAAGCAGTTCTTC.

A single count supports this clone. The chain combines TRBV5-6 with TRBJ2-7; TRBD1 is a possible D gene (6 bases). The germline V gene has CDR1 SGHDT and CDR2 YYEEEE. V was clipped by 6 bases and J by 2 bases, with 15 bases between them. The CDR3 contains 14 residues. The CDR3 coding sequence is TGTGCCAGCAACTTTAGGGGGACAACCTACGAGCAGTACTTC. The encoded protein is CASNFRGTTYEQYF. Full variable domain (missing parts from reference TRBV5-6 and TRBJ2-7): DAGVTQSPTHLIKTRGQQVTLRCSPKSGHDTVSWYQQALGQGPQFIFQYYEEEERQRGNFPDRFSGHQFPNYSSELNVNALLLGDSALYLCASNFRGTTYEQYFGPGTRLTVT.

The rearrangement uses TRBV6-5 and TRBJ2-1, with 13 nucleotides matching TRBD2. The V gene's germline CDR1 is MNHEY and CDR2 SVGAGI. V dropped 6 bases and J dropped 7; count of bases not matched to a gene: 3. The CDR3 has 14 amino acids. DNA of the CDR3: TGTGCCAGCAGGAGGACTAGCGGGAGAAATGAGCAGTTCTTC. Amino acid sequence: CASRRTSGRNEQFF.

This chain links TRBV7-9 with TRBJ2-7; D may be TRBD2 (5 bases). V shed 3 bases and J shed 6 bases, with 12 bases lying between them. There are 13 residues in the CDR3. Germline lookup yields CDR1 SEHNR and CDR2 FQNEAQ (reference sequence). The DNA for the CDR3 is TGTGCCAGCAGCTTCTTCGGGAATTCCGAGCAGTACTTC. As protein: CASSFFGNSEQYF.

The CDR3 here is CASSPPGQGEEQYF. The DNA for the CDR3 is TGTGCCAGCTCACCACCGGGGCAGGGTGAAGAGCAGTACTTC. The chain couples TRBV18 to TRBJ2-7; possibly TRBD1 for D (5 bases). This CDR3 has 14 amino acids. V lost 0 bases to trimming and J lost 7 bases, with 13 bases between them. Germline V CDR1 and CDR2: KGHSH, LQKENI.

As to this clone: One junction end disagrees with the germline gene, perhaps due to a read error. The chain combines TRBV7-9 with TRBJ2-1; 16 bases match TRBD2. The germline gives CDR1 SEHNR, CDR2 FQNEAQ (reference sequence). This CDR3 has 16 residues. The DNA of the CDR3 is TGTTCCAGCAGCTTTGGGACTAGCGGGGGGGCGGATGAGCAGTTCTTC. Protein product: CSSSFGTSGGADEQFF.

This chain connects TRBV7-9 to TRBJ1-6, with 11 positions matching TRBD1. V lost 1 base to trimming and J lost 9 bases; unmatched junction nucleotides: 8. The CDR3 loop spans 17 amino acids. Germline assignment: CDR1 SEHNR and CDR2 FQNEAQ (reference sequence). CDR3 sequence: CASSLGLDRGQVSPLHF. CDR3 coding DNA: TGTGCCAGCAGCTTAGGCCTGGACAGGGGGCAGGTTTCACCCCTCCACTTT.

This clone was detected a few times. The chain has TRBV7-3 and TRBJ2-7; D possibly corresponds to TRBD1 (7 bases). Trimming took off 5 bases at V and 3 bases at J, with 17 bases between the two ends. Germline lookup yields CDR1 SGHTA and CDR2 FQGTGA. The CDR3 contains 15 residues. CDR3 sequence: CASSPGGIKFYEQYF. The CDR3 nucleotides are TGTGCCAGCAGCCCAGGGGGGATAAAATTCTACGAGCAGTACTTC.

The rearrangement joins TRBV6-1 to TRBJ2-1, with TRBD2 identical over 7 bases. V shed 5 bases, J shed 12 bases, and the junction held 13 bases outside the gene matches. Germline CDR1 MNHNS, CDR2 SASEGT. The CDR3 is 14 residues long. The DNA for the CDR3 is TGTGCCAGCAGTACCTCCCGGTGGGAGGGTGGGCAGTTCTTC. It encodes CASSTSRWEGGQFF.

The chain uses TRBV10-2 and TRBJ2-1; D gene unclear. CDR3 length: 12 residues. Germline loops: CDR1 WSHSY, CDR2 SAAADI. V was pared by 5 bases and J by 4 bases, with 6 bases between. The CDR3 DNA sequence: TGCGCCAGCAGTCTTACATACAATGAGCAGTTCTTC. Its translation is CASSLTYNEQFF.